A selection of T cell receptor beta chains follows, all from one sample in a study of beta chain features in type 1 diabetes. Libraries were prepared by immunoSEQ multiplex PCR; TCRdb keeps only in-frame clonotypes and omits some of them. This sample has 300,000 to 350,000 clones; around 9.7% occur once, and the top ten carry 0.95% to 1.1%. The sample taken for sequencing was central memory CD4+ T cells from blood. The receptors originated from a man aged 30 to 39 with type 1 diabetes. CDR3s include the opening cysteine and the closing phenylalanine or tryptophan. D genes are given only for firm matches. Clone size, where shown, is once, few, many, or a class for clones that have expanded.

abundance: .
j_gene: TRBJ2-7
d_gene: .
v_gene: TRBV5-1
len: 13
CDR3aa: CASSWSGDYEQYF
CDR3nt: TGCGCCAGCAGCTGGAGCGGAGACTACGAGCAGTACTTC

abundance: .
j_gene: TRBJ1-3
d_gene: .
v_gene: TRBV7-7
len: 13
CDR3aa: CASSLSGSGAIYF
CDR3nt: TGTGCCAGCAGCTTAAGTGGGTCGGGCGCCATATATTTT

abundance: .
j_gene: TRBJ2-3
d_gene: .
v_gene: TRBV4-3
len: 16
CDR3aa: CASSQETGYSTDTQYF
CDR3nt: TGCGCCAGCAGCCAAGAAACAGGGTATAGCACAGATACGCAGTATTTT

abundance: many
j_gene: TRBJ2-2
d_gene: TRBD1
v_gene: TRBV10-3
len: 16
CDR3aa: CAIRNRDREETGELFF
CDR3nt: TGTGCCATCAGGAATCGGGACAGGGAGGAAACCGGGGAGCTGTTTTTT

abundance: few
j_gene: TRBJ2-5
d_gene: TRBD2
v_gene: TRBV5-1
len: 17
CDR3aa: CASSESGGAQVQETQYF
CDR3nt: TGCGCCAGCAGCGAGAGCGGGGGGGCCCAGGTTCAAGAGACCCAGTACTTC

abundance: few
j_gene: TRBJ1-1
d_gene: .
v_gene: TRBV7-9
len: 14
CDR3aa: CASSADGVNTEAFF
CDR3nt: TGTGCCAGCAGCGCGGACGGGGTAAACACTGAAGCTTTCTTT

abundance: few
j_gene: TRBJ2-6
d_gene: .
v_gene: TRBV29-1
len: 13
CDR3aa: CSVESSGANVLTF
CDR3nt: TGCAGCGTTGAGAGCTCTGGGGCCAACGTCCTGACTTTC

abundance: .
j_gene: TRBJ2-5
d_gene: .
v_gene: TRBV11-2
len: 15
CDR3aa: CASSPLAGNQETQYF
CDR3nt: TGTGCCAGCAGCCCCCTCGCAGGGAACCAAGAGACCCAGTACTTC

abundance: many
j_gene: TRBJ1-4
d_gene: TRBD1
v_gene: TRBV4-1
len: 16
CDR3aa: CASSQVEGAAFEKLFF
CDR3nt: TGCGCCAGCAGCCAAGTGGAGGGGGCGGCATTTGAAAAACTGTTTTTT

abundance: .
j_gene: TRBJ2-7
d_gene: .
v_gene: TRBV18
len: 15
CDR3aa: CASSPREIPSGEQYF
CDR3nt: TGTGCCAGCTCACCTCGGGAAATTCCCTCCGGCGAGCAGTACTTC

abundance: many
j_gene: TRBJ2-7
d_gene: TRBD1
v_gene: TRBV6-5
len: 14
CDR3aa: CASSGQGGRDEQYF
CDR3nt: TGTGCCAGCTCCGGACAGGGAGGAAGGGACGAGCAGTACTTC

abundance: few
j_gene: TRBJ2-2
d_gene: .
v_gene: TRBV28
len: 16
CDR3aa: CASIRLVGATTGELFF
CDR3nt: TGTGCCAGCATACGTTTGGTAGGGGCGACCACCGGGGAGCTGTTTTTT

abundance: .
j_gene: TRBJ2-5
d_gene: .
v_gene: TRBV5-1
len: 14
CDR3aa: CASSRVGTQETQYF
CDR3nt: TGCGCCAGCAGCCGCGTGGGAACCCAAGAGACCCAGTACTTC

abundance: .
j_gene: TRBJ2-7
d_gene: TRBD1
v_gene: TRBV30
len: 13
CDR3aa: CAWSGTGSYEQYF
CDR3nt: TGTGCCTGGAGTGGGACAGGATCCTACGAGCAGTACTTC

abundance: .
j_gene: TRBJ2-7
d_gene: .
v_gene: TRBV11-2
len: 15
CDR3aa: CASSLAAGGGYEQYF
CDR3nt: TGTGCCAGCAGCTTAGCGGCAGGGGGAGGCTACGAGCAGTACTTC

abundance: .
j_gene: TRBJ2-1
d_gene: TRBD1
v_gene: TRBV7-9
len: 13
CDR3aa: CASSLRDSNEQFF
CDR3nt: TGTGCCAGCAGCTTACGGGACAGCAATGAGCAGTTCTTC

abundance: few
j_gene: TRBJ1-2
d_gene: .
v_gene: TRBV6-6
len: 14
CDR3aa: CASSERGRDYGYTF
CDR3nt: TGTGCCAGCAGTGAGCGGGGTAGGGACTATGGCTACACCTTC

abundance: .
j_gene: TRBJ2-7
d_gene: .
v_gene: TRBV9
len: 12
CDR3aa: CASSPGKGEQYF
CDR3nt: TGTGCCAGCAGCCCCGGCAAGGGCGAGCAGTACTTC

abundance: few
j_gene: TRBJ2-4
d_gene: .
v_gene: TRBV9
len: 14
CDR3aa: CASSLGGAKNIQYF
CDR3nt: TGTGCCAGCAGCCTTGGTGGGGCCAAAAACATTCAGTACTTC

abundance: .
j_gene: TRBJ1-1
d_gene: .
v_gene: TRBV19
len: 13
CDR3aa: CATAGTPNTEAFF
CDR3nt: TGTGCCACCGCCGGGACACCTAACACTGAAGCTTTCTTT

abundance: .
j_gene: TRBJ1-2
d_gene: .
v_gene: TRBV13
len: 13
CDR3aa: CASSMRDNYGYTF
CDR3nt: TGTGCCAGCAGTATGCGGGATAACTATGGCTACACCTTC

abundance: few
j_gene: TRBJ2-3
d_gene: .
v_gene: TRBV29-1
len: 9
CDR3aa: CSVADTQYF
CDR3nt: TGCAGCGTTGCAGATACGCAGTATTTT

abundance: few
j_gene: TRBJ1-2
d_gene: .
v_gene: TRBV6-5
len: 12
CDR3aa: CASSSTGSGYTF
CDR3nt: TGTGCCAGCAGTTCTACAGGGTCTGGCTACACCTTC

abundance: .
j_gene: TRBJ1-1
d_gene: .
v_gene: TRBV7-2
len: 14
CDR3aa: CASSLGRLNTEAFF
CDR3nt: TGTGCCAGCAGCTTAGGGCGGTTGAACACTGAAGCTTTCTTT

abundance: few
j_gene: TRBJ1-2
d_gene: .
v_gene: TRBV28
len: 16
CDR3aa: CASALPNPTVNYGYTF
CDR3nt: TGTGCCAGCGCCCTCCCCAACCCGACAGTTAACTATGGCTACACCTTC

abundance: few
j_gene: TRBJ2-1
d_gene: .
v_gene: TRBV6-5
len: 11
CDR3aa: CASSYRSEQFF
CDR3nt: TGTGCCAGCAGTTACCGCAGTGAGCAGTTCTTC

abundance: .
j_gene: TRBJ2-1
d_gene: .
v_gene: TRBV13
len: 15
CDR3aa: CASSLGGLSYNEQFF
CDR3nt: TGTGCCAGCAGCCTTGGTGGACTCTCCTACAATGAGCAGTTCTTC

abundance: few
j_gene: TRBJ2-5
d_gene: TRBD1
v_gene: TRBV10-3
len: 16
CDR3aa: CAISEGDRGLQETQYF
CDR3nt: TGTGCCATCAGTGAAGGGGACAGGGGTCTTCAAGAGACCCAGTACTTC

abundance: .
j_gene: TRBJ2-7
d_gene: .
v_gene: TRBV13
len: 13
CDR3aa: CASVSRVPYEQYF
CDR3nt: TGTGCCAGCGTTTCCCGGGTTCCCTACGAGCAGTACTTC

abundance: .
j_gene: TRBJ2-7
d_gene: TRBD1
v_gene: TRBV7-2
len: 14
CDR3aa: CASSLFTGENEQYF
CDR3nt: TGTGCCAGCAGCTTATTTACAGGGGAAAACGAGCAGTACTTC

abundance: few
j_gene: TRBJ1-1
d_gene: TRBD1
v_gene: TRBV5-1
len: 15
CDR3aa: CASSSAGTGSTEAFF
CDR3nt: TGCGCCAGCAGCTCCGCCGGGACAGGGAGCACTGAAGCTTTCTTT

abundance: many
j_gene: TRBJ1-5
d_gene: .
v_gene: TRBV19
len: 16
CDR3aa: CASSIKRDASNQPQHF
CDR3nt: TGTGCCAGTAGTATCAAGCGGGACGCTAGCAATCAGCCCCAGCATTTT

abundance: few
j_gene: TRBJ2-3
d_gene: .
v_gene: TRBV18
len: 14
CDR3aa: CASSPFQGADTQYF
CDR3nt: TGTGCCAGCTCACCATTCCAAGGCGCAGATACGCAGTATTTT

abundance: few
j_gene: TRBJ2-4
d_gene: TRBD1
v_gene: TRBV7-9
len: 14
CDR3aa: CASSLGQPKNIQYF
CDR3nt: TGTGCCAGCAGCTTGGGACAGCCTAAAAACATTCAGTACTTC

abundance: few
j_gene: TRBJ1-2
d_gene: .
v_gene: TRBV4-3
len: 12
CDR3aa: CASSQASYGYTF
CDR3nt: TGCGCCAGCAGCCAAGCTAGCTATGGCTACACCTTC

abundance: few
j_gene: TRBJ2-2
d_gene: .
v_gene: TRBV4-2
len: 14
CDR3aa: CASSQDWGTGELFF
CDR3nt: TGTGCCAGCAGCCAAGATTGGGGCACCGGGGAGCTGTTTTTT

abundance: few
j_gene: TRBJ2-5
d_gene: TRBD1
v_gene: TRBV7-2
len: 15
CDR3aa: CASSYQQGVGETQYF
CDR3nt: TGTGCCAGCAGCTATCAACAGGGGGTTGGGGAGACCCAGTACTTC

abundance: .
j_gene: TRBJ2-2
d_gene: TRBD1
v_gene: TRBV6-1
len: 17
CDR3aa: CASSEFRGQGKDGELFF
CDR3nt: TGTGCCAGCAGTGAATTTAGGGGACAGGGTAAAGACGGGGAGCTGTTTTTT

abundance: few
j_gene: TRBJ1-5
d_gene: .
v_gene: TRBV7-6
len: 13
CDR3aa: CASGGTRGQPQHF
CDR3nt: TGTGCCAGTGGGGGGACGCGAGGGCAGCCCCAGCATTTT

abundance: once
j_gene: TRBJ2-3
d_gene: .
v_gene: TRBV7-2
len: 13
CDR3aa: CASSLRGVTTQYF
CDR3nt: TGTGCCAGCAGCTTGAGGGGGGTTACTACGCAGTATTTT

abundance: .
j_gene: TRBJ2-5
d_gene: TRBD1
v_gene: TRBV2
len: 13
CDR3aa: CASKGQPMGTQYF
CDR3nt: TGTGCCAGCAAGGGACAGCCGATGGGGACCCAGTACTTC

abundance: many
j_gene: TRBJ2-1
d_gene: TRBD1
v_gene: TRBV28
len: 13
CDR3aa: CASRRDSTNEQFF
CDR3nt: TGTGCCAGCAGACGGGACAGTACAAATGAGCAGTTCTTC

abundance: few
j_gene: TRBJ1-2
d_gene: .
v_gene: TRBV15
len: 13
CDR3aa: CATSRERVNGYTF
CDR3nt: TGTGCCACCAGCAGAGAAAGGGTGAATGGCTACACCTTC